These 24 T cell receptor beta chains were sequenced from one sample in a study of blood T cell repertoires in COVID-19. Method: immunoSEQ multiplex PCR; TCRdb's copy keeps in-frame clones and lacks some. The sample includes fewer than 350,000 clones, roughly 87% seen only once; the top ten take roughly 6.2%. Sequencing was done on a sample of PBMCs or T cells enriched from blood (not recorded which). These receptor sequences come from a woman between 35 and 50 years old who had recovered from COVID-19.

The CDR3 nucleotides read TGTGCCAGCAGCCGAGGGGGACAGAGCAATCAGCCCCAGCATTTT. Residues: CASSRGGQSNQPQHF. V is TRBV13 and J is TRBJ1-5; 7 positions agree with TRBD1. The CDR3 has 15 residues. V lost 5 bases and J lost 1; bases outside the gene matches: 5. CDR1 PRHDT and CDR2 FYEKMQ come from the germline V gene (reference sequence).

This CDR3 is CASSTGTSGYNEQFF. DNA of the CDR3: TGTGCCAGCAGTACCGGGACTAGCGGCTACAATGAGCAGTTCTTC. The chain recombines TRBV28 with TRBJ2-1, with TRBD2 identical over 11 bases. The CDR3 runs to 15 residues. Germline V lookup: CDR1 MDHEN, CDR2 SYDVKM. The junction had 3 bases not matched to a gene; V was cut back by 5 bases and J by 3 bases.

The CDR3 DNA is TGCGCCAGCAGCCCGGGCGGGGGGCGAGGCACTGAAGCTTTCTTT. It encodes CASSPGGGRGTEAFF. The rearrangement joins TRBV4-1 to TRBJ1-1; perhaps TRBD1 as D (6 bases). V was shortened by 4 bases and J by 4 bases, with 16 bases between the two germline ends. Germline V lookup: CDR1 MGHRA, CDR2 YSYEKL. The CDR3 spans 15 residues.

The chain uses TRBV11-2 and TRBJ2-7, with a tentative D call TRBD2 (5 bases). CDR3 length: 17 amino acids. With 4 bases removed from V and 5 bases from J, the gap between germline ends came to 24 bases. The germline V gene encodes CDR1 SGHAT and CDR2 FQNNGV. The CDR3: CASSSGLAVRAQDEQYF. CDR3 DNA sequence: TGTGCCAGCAGCTCCGGACTGGCAGTGAGGGCCCAAGACGAGCAGTACTTC.

The chain joins TRBV4-3 to TRBJ2-2; 7 bases map to TRBD2. The CDR3 is 16 residues long. The V gene end was trimmed by 1 base and the J gene end by 7 bases; junction bases not matched to a gene: 9. Germline CDR1 is LGHNA and CDR2 is YSLEER. The CDR3 sequence is CASSQGGRARDGELFF. For the CDR3, the DNA is TGCGCCAGCAGCCAAGGAGGGAGGGCCAGAGACGGGGAGCTGTTTTTT.

This chain connects TRBV7-2 to TRBJ2-2, with D hard to call. The germline CDR1 and CDR2 sequences are SGHTA and FQGNSA. The CDR3 runs to 13 residues. V was shortened by 3 bases and J by 5 bases, with 7 bases between the two germline ends. CDR3 in DNA: TGTGCCAGCAGCTTGGAGTATACCGGGGAGCTGTTTTTT. This sequence encodes CASSLEYTGELFF.

The chain uses TRBV27 and TRBJ1-2; 7 nucleotides match TRBD1. The junction had 7 bases not matched to a gene; V was cut back by 6 bases and J by 0 bases. This CDR3 contains 15 residues. The germline V gene has CDR1 MNHEY and CDR2 SMNVEV (reference sequence). In DNA, the CDR3 is TGTGCCAGCAGGGGGACAGACCATACTAACTATGGCTACACCTTC. Translated: CASRGTDHTNYGYTF.

The chain uses TRBV7-2 and TRBJ2-7; 8 bases are a match to TRBD2. V lost 2 bases to trimming and J lost 4 bases; unmatched junction nucleotides: 10. CDR1 SGHTA and CDR2 FQGNSA come from the germline V gene. The CDR3 spans 16 residues. CDR3 region: CASSLSPGGPKYEQYF. CDR3 DNA: TGTGCCAGCAGCTTAAGCCCGGGAGGGCCCAAATACGAGCAGTACTTC.

The rearrangement joins TRBV5-4 to TRBJ1-2; D might be TRBD1 (5 bases). CDR3 size: 13 residues. Germline V CDR1 and CDR2: SGHNT, YYREEE (reference sequence). The ends were cut back, 6 bases at V and 0 bases at J, with 9 bases in the middle. The CDR3: CASTQTANYGYTF. In nucleotides, the CDR3 is TGTGCCAGCACGCAGACAGCTAACTATGGCTACACCTTC.

The chain links TRBV7-3 to TRBJ2-2; D unresolved. The V end lost 5 bases, the J end lost 1 base, and 5 bases lay between the germline ends. Germline CDR1 is SGHTA and CDR2 is FQGTGA. The CDR3 is made up of 13 amino acids. In DNA form, the CDR3 reads TGTGCCAGCAGCCCCAGGAACACCGGGGAGCTGTTTTTT. Translating gives CASSPRNTGELFF.

This chain joins TRBV28 and TRBJ2-5, with 8 bases fitting TRBD2. CDR1 is MDHEN and CDR2 is SYDVKM in the germline V gene. The length of the CDR3 is 15 residues. V trimming: 6 bases; J trimming: 2 bases; junction bases outside the gene matches: 8. CDR3 sequence (DNA): TGTGCCAGCAGCTTTTTTGCTAGCGGGCAAGAGACCCAGTACTTC. The encoded protein is CASSFFASGQETQYF. Full variable domain (remainder filled in from reference TRBV28 and TRBJ2-5): DVKVTQSSRYLVKRTGEKVFLECVQDMDHENMFWYRQDPGLGLRLIYFSYDVKMKEKGDIPEGYSVSREKKERFSLILESASTNQTSMYLCASSFFASGQETQYFGPGTRLLVL.

V is TRBV9 and J is TRBJ2-1; D gene unclear. Deletions cut 0 bases from V and 0 bases from J, with 7 bases between. The CDR3 totals 15 residues. Germline lookup yields CDR1 SGDLS and CDR2 YYNGEE. The CDR3: CASSVVADSYNEQFF. CDR3 bases: TGTGCCAGCAGCGTAGTAGCCGACTCCTACAATGAGCAGTTCTTC.

The chain has TRBV6-5 and TRBJ2-2; TRBD1 matches 7 bases. The CDR3 has 15 amino acids. The V and J ends lost 5 bases and 0 bases, in that order; junction bases with no gene match: 3. Germline V gives CDR1 MNHEY, CDR2 SVGAGI. The CDR3 bases are TGTGCCAGCAGTCCCGGGACAGCGAACACCGGGGAGCTGTTTTTT. Translation: CASSPGTANTGELFF.

The gene calls are TRBV29-1 and TRBJ2-5; 7 bases map to TRBD1. This CDR3 comprises 13 residues. The V gene end was trimmed by 4 bases and the J gene end by 3 bases; junction bases not matched to a gene: 5. The germline CDR1 and CDR2 sequences are SQVTM and ANQGSEA. The CDR3 nucleotides read TGCAGCGTTGGAGGGACAGCCAAAGAGACCCAGTACTTC. It translates to CSVGGTAKETQYF.

The chain carries TRBV30 and TRBJ1-1; D is ambiguous. This CDR3 spans 12 amino acids. V shed 0 bases and J shed 4 bases, with 6 bases lying between them. The V gene's germline CDR1 is GTSNPN and CDR2 SVGIG (reference sequence). CDR3 DNA sequence: TGTGCCTGGAGTGTACGGTCCACTGAAGCTTTCTTT. Its protein product is CAWSVRSTEAFF.

The chain couples TRBV24-1 to TRBJ2-4; D is possibly TRBD2 (5 bases). Looked up from germline, CDR1 is KGHDR and CDR2 is SFDVKD. V lost 1 base and J 7 bases, leaving 13 bases between the germline ends. The CDR3 sequence is 15 residues long. The CDR3 loop reads CATSDFWGEGNIQYF. The CDR3 DNA is TGTGCCACCAGTGATTTTTGGGGAGAAGGGAACATTCAGTACTTC.

Notes on this clone: This same CDR3 is encoded by further DNA sequences in the sample. This chain uses TRBV27 with TRBJ2-5, with 10 positions matching TRBD1. The CDR3 has 13 amino acids. CDR1 is MNHEY and CDR2 is SMNVEV in the germline V gene (reference sequence). The junction had 5 bases not matched to a gene; V was cut back by 8 bases and J by 5 bases. CDR3 bases: TGTGCCAGCCGACAGGGGGCCCGGGAGACCCAGTACTTC. Protein: CASRQGARETQYF.

The chain has TRBV10-1 and TRBJ2-1; D perhaps matches TRBD2 (6 bases). Germline lookup yields CDR1 WNHNN and CDR2 SYGVQD (reference sequence). Trimming left V 6 bases short and J 10 bases short, with 19 bases between. The length of the CDR3 is 14 residues. The DNA of the CDR3 is TGCGCCAGCAGCCTAACTAAGGGGAGGACGGAGCAGTTCTTC. It is translated as CASSLTKGRTEQFF.

V usage is TRBV29-1 and J usage is TRBJ1-4; D not resolved. Germline loops: CDR1 SQVTM, CDR2 ANQGSEA. V shed 4 bases and J shed 8 bases, with 14 bases lying between them. This CDR3 region has 13 residues. CDR3 DNA sequence: TGCAGCGTTGTAGGCAGGCAGACCGAAAAACTGTTTTTT. Translation: CSVVGRQTEKLFF.

This rearrangement joins TRBV19 to TRBJ2-7, with TRBD1 matching over 8 bases. The CDR3 consists of 14 residues. J lost 4 bases, V lost 5 bases, and 7 bases had no gene match. Per germline, CDR1 LNHDA and CDR2 SQIVND (reference sequence). CDR3: CASSAGQGGYEQYF. CDR3 coding DNA: TGTGCCAGTAGTGCAGGACAGGGTGGGTACGAGCAGTACTTC.

V is TRBV18 and J is TRBJ2-5; D gene unclear. The CDR3 length is 14 residues. Trimming stripped 3 bases from V and 2 bases from J, with 10 bases between. Per the germline V gene, CDR1 is KGHSH and CDR2 is LQKENI. In DNA, the CDR3 is TGTGCCAGCTCACCCTTAGAGTCACAAGAGACCCAGTACTTC. Its protein is CASSPLESQETQYF.

The CDR3 DNA is TGTGCCAGCAGGGGGCGGATGAATGAAAAACTGTTTTTT. This gives the protein CASRGRMNEKLFF. The chain combines TRBV27 with TRBJ1-4; the D gene is possibly TRBD1 (5 bases). Trimming cost V 6 bases and J 5 bases, with 10 bases left between them. The CDR3 consists of 13 residues. The germline V gene has CDR1 MNHEY and CDR2 SMNVEV (reference sequence).

This rearrangement joins TRBV7-2 to TRBJ2-7; 7 nucleotides align to TRBD1. The CDR3 is 15 amino acids. V gave up 1 base and J gave up 3 bases; unmatched junction bases: 6. Per the germline V gene, CDR1 is SGHTA and CDR2 is FQGNSA. The CDR3 DNA reads TGTGCCAGCAGCTTAGGTCCGGGACAGAGCTACGAGCAGTACTTC. Amino acid sequence: CASSLGPGQSYEQYF.

Worth noting for this clone: One end of the junction fails to match germline, which may point to a read error. The chain is built from TRBV10-1 and TRBJ2-7; 8 bases map to TRBD1. The germline V gene has CDR1 WNHNN and CDR2 SYGVQD (reference sequence). The CDR3 spans 13 residues. In DNA, the CDR3 is TGCGCCAGCAGTGACCAGACAGGGGCCGCCCCCATTTTC. The encoded protein is CASSDQTGAAPIF.